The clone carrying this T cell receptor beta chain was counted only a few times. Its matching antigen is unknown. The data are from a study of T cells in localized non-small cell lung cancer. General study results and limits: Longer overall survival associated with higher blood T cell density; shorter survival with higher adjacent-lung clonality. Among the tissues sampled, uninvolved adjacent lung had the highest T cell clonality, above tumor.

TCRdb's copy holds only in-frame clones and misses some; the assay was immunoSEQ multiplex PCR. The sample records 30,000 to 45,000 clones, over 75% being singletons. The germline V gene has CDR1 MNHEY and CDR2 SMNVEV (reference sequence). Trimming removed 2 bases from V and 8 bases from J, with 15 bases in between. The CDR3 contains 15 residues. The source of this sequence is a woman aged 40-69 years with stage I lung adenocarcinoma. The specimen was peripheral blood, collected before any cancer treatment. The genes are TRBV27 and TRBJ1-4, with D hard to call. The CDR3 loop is CASSLVSEFGEKLFF. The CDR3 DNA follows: TGTGCCAGCAGTTTAGTTTCAGAGTTTGGGGAAAAACTGTTTTTT.